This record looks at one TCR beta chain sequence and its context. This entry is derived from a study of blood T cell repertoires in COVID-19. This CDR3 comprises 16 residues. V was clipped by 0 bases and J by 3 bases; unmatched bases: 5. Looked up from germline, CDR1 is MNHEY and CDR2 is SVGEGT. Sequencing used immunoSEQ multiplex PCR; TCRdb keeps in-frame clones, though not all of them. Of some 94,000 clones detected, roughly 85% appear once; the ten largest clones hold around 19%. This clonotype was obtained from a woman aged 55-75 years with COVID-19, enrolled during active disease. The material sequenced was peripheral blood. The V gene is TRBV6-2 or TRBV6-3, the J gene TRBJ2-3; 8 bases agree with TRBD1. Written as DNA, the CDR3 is TGTGCCAGCAGTTACTCCTGGACAGGGAAAACAGATACGCAGTATTTT. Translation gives CASSYSWTGKTDTQYF.